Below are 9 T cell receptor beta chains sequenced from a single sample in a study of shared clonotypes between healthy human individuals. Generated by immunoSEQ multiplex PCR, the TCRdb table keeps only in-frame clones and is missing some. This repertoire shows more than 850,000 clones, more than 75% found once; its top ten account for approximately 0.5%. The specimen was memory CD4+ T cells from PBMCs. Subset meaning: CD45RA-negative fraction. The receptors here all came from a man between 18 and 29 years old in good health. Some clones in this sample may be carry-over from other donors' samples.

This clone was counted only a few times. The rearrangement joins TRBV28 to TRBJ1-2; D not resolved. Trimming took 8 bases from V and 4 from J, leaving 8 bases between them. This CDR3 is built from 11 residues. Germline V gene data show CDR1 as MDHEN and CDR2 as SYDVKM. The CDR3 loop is CASGEAYGYTF. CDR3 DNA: TGTGCCAGCGGTGAGGCCTATGGCTACACCTTC.

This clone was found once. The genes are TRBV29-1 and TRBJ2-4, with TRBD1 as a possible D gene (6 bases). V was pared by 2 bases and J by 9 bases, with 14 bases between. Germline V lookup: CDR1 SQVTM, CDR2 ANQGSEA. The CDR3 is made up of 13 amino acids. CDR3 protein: CSVESTQGSIQYF. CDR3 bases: TGCAGCGTTGAATCTACGCAGGGGAGCATTCAGTACTTC.

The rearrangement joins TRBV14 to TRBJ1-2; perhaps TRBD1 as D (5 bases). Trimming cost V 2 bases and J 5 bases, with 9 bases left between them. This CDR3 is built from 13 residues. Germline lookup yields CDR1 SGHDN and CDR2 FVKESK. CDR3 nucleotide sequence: TGTGCCAGCAGCCAACAGGGAACTTATGGCTACACCTTC. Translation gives CASSQQGTYGYTF.

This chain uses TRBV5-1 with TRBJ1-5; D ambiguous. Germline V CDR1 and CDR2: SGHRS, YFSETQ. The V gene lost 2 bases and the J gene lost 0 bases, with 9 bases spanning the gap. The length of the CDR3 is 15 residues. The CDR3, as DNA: TGCGCCAGCAGCTTCGACGGAAGTAGCAATCAGCCCCAGCATTTT. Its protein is CASSFDGSSNQPQHF.

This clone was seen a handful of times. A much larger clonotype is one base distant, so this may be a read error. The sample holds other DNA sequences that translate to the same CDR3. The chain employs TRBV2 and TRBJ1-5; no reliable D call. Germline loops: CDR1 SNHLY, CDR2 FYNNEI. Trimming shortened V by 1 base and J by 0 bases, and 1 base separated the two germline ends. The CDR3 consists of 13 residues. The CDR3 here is CASSEGSNQPQHF. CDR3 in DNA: TGTGCCAGCAGTGAAGGTAGCAATCAGCCCCAGCATTTT.

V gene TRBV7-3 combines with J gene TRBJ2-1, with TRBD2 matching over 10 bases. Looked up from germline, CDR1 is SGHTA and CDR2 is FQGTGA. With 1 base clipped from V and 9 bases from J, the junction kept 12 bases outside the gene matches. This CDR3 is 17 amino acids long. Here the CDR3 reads CASSLIRSSGSLAEQFF. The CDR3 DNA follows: TGTGCCAGCAGCTTAATCAGGTCTAGCGGGAGTCTAGCTGAGCAGTTCTTC.

This CDR3 reads CASSFMRADTQYF. CDR3 sequence (DNA): TGTGCCAGCAGCTTCATGCGGGCAGATACGCAGTATTTT. The rearrangement joins TRBV7-3 to TRBJ2-3; perhaps TRBD2 as D (5 bases). The CDR3 is made up of 13 amino acids. Germline CDR1 reads SGHTA; CDR2 reads FQGTGA. V gave up 3 bases and J gave up 4 bases, with 8 bases separating them.

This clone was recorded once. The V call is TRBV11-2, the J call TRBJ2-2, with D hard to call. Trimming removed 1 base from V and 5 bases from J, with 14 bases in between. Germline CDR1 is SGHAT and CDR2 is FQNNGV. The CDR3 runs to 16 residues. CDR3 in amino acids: CASSLGVVIGTGELFF. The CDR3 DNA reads TGTGCCAGCAGCTTAGGGGTAGTAATAGGTACCGGGGAGCTGTTTTTT.

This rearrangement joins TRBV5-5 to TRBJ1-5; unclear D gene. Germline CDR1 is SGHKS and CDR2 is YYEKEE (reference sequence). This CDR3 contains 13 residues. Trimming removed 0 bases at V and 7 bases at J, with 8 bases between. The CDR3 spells CASSLEIGQPQHF. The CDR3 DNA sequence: TGTGCCAGCAGCTTGGAGATAGGGCAGCCCCAGCATTTT.